These 2 T cell receptor beta chains were all obtained from the same sample, sequenced in a study of Ad26.COV2.S vaccination and SARS-CoV-2 variants (dated by TCRdb to 2020 to 2023). The treatment or condition label here, explained by the study, means: 15 to 20 received Ad26.COV2.S at low or high dose, single or two shots; 5 received placebo; per-sample allocation not given. For vaccine and placebo recipients, repertoires were sequenced using samples collected on day 63 after the first injection. The library was prepared using the immunoSEQ multiplex PCR assay. TCRdb limited this immuneACCESS table to in-frame rearrangements with V and J called. A share of clones is missing; checked studies link under half to unresolved V genes, and the rest is unexplained. The sample has about 400,000 clones on record, 80% to 90% of them singletons. 7.4% of the sample goes to the ten largest clones. The source material was peripheral blood, sampled in a trial of Ad26.COV2.S vaccine versus placebo. The receptor set was obtained from a person between 18 and 65 years old who received the Ad26.COV2.S COVID-19 vaccine or a placebo.

Comment on this clone: The sample carries other DNA sequences with the same CDR3. The CDR3 loop is CASSYEGNYGYTF. In DNA, the CDR3 is TGTGCCAGCAGTTACGAAGGAAACTATGGCTACACCTTC. The chain carries TRBV6-5 and TRBJ1-2; D is uncertain. The CDR3 extends over 13 amino acids. The V end lost 2 bases, the J end lost 2 bases, and 6 bases lay between the germline ends. The germline V gene has CDR1 MNHEY and CDR2 SVGAGI.

The rearrangement uses TRBV19 and TRBJ1-1; no reliable D call. Between the trimmed V and J ends, which lost 8 bases and 5 bases, there was a span of 18 bases. CDR3 length: 14 amino acids. Germline V gene lookup returns CDR1 LNHDA and CDR2 SQIVND (reference sequence). As DNA, the CDR3 is TGTGCCAGTGGTTGGGTGGGCGCAGATACTGAAGCTTTCTTT. Encoded protein: CASGWVGADTEAFF.